This T cell receptor beta chain was identified in a study of lymphopenia after photon versus proton radiotherapy. Study results and caveats: After lymphocyte nadir, photon-treated repertoires showed oligoclonal expansion, especially CD8+ Temra.

For this clone: Antigen: not known.

The CDR3 is 13 residues long. Germline CDR1 SEHNR, CDR2 FQNEAQ (reference sequence). The V end lost 4 bases, the J end lost 7 bases, and 11 bases lay between the germline ends. TCRdb's copy holds only in-frame clones and misses some; the assay was immunoSEQ multiplex PCR. The sample contains 37,000 or so clones, around 84% of which appear only once. The sample here was peripheral blood, taken from a patient treated with proton-based radiotherapy. V usage is TRBV7-9 and J usage is TRBJ2-1; D call uncertain. The sequence was obtained from a woman in her seventies with pancreatic cancer. Some clones in this sample may be carry-over from other donors' samples. The CDR3 is CASSSTWGNEQFF. In DNA form, the CDR3 reads TGTGCCAGCAGCTCAACCTGGGGTAATGAGCAGTTCTTC.